The 5 T cell receptor beta chains given below trace back to one sample, sequenced in a study of shared clonotypes between healthy human individuals. TCRdb's table, derived via immunoSEQ multiplex PCR, lists solely in-frame clones and lacks some. Of roughly 1 million clones in the sample, roughly 74% were seen once. Specimen: memory CD4+ T cells from PBMCs. Subset: CD45RA-negative fraction. The receptors derive from a man between 18 and 29 years old in good health. Some clones in this sample may be carry-over from other donors' samples.

The chain carries TRBV7-2 and TRBJ2-7, with TRBD2 matching 14 bases. The V segment lost 5 bases and the J segment 5 bases; nucleotides outside the gene matches: 11. Germline assignment: CDR1 SGHTA and CDR2 FQGNSA. The CDR3 spans 17 residues. For the CDR3, the DNA is TGTGCCAGCAGCCCCTGGGGACTAGCGGGAGTTTTGGACGAGCAGTACTTC. Translation gives CASSPWGLAGVLDEQYF.

The chain employs TRBV18 and TRBJ2-1; D gene ambiguous. The germline V gene encodes CDR1 KGHSH and CDR2 LQKENI. The CDR3 spans 12 residues. With 3 bases removed from V and 4 bases from J, the gap between germline ends came to 4 bases. The CDR3 nucleotides read TGTGCCAGCTCACCGCAGTACAATGAGCAGTTCTTC. Protein: CASSPQYNEQFF.

This chain joins TRBV25-1 and TRBJ2-1; 8 bases fit TRBD1. The V gene's germline CDR1 is MGHDK and CDR2 SYGVNS. The CDR3 has 16 amino acids. The junction had 12 bases not matched to a gene; V was cut back by 2 bases and J by 9 bases. CDR3 protein: CASSEPRSGTGSEQFF. CDR3 nucleotide sequence: TGTGCCAGCAGTGAACCCCGGTCCGGGACAGGCTCTGAGCAGTTCTTC. Supplemented by reference TRBV25-1 and TRBJ2-1, the full variable domain reads EADIYQTPRYLVIGTGKKITLECSQTMGHDKMYWYQQDPGMELHLIHYSYGVNSTEKGDLSSESTVSRIRTEHFPLTLESARPSHTSQYLCASSEPRSGTGSEQFFGPGTRLTVL.

This clone was seen a single time. The chain has TRBV28 and TRBJ2-7; tentative D call: TRBD2 (6 bases). Germline loops: CDR1 MDHEN, CDR2 SYDVKM. The CDR3 has 15 residues. V was pared by 7 bases and J by 4 bases, with 20 bases between. The CDR3 sequence is CASTIGGAGFYEQYF. DNA of the CDR3: TGTGCCAGCACCATCGGAGGGGCTGGGTTTTACGAGCAGTACTTC.

This clone was seen a few times. This chain joins TRBV28 and TRBJ2-3, with TRBD2 matching over 8 bases. Germline CDR1 is MDHEN and CDR2 is SYDVKM. CDR3 length equals 15 residues. V dropped 4 bases and J dropped 1; count of bases not matched to a gene: 4. CDR3 residues: CASSYSGMGTDTQYF. The CDR3 coding sequence is TGTGCCAGCAGTTATAGCGGGATGGGCACAGATACGCAGTATTTT.